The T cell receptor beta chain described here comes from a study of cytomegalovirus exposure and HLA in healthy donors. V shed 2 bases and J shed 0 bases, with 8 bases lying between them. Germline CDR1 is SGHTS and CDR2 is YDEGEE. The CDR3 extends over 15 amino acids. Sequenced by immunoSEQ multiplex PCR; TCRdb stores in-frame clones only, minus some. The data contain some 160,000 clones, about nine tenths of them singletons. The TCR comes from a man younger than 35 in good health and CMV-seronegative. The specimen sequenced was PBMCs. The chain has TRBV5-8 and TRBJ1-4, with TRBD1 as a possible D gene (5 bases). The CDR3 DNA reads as TGTGCCAGCAGCTTCGACAGTCCAACTAATGAAAAACTGTTTTTT. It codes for CASSFDSPTNEKLFF. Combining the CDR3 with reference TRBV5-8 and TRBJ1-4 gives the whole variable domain EAGVTQSPTHLIKTRGQQATLRCSPISGHTSVYWYQQALGLGLQFLLWYDEGEERNRGNFPPRFSGRQFPNYSSELNVNALELEDSALYLCASSFDSPTNEKLFFGSGTQLSVL.